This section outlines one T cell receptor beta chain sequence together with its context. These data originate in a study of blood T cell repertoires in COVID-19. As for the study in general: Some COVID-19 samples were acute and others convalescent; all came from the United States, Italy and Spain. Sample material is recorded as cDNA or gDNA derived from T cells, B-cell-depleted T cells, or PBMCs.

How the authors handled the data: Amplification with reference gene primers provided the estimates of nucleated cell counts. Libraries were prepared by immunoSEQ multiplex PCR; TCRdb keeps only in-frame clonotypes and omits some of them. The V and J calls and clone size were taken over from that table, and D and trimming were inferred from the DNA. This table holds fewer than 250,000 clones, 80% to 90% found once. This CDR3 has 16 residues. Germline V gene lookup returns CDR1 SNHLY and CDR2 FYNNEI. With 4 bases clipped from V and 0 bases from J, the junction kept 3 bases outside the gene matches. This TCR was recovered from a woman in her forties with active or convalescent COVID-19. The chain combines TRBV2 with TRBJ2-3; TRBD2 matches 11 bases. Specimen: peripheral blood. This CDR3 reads CASSGRLAGSTDTQYF. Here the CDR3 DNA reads TGTGCCAGCAGTGGTAGACTAGCGGGGAGCACAGATACGCAGTATTTT.